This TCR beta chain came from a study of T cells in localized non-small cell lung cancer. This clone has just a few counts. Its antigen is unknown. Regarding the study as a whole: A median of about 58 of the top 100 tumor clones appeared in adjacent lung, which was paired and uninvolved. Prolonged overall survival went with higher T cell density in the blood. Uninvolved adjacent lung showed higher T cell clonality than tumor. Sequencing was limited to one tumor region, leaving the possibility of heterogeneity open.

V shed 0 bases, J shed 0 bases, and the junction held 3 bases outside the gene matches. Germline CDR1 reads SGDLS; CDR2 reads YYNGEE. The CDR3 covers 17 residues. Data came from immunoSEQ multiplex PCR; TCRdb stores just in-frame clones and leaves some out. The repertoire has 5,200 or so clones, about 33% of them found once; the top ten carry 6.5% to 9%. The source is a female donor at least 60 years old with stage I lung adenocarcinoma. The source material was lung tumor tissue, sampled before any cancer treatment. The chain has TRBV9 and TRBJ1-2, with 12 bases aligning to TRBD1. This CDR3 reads CASSVVGQGATNYGYTF. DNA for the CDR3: TGTGCCAGCAGCGTAGTGGGACAGGGGGCGACTAACTATGGCTACACCTTC.